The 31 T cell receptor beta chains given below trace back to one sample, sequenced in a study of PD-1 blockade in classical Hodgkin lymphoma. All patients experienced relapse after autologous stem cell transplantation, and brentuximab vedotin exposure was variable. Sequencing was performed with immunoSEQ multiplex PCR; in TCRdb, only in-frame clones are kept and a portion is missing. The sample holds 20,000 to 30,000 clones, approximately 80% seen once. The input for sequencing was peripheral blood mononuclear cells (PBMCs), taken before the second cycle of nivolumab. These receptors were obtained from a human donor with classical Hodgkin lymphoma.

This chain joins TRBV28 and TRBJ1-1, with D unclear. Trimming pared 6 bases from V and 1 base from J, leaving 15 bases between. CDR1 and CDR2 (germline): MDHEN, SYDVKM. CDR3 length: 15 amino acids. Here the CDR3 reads CASSPGDSSNTEAFF. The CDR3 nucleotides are TGTGCCAGCAGCCCCGGCGACTCTTCGAACACTGAAGCTTTCTTT.

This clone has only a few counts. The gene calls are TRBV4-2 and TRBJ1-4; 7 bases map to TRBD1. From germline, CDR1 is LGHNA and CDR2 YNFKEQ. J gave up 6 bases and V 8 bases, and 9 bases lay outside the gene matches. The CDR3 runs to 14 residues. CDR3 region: CASALQGRDEKLFF. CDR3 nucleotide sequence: TGTGCCAGCGCGCTACAGGGGAGAGATGAAAAACTGTTTTTT.

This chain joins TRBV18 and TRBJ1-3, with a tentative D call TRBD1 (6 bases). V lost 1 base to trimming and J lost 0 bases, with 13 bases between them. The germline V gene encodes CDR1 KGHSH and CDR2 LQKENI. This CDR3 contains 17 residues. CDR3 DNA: TGTGCCAGCTCACCACTCATTACAGGGAGCTCTGGAAACACCATATATTTT. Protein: CASSPLITGSSGNTIYF.

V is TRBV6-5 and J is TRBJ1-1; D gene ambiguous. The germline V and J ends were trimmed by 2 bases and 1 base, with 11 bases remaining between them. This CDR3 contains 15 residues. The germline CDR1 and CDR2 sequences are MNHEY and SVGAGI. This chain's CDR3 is CASSYLGRRNTEAFF. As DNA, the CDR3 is TGTGCCAGCAGTTACCTTGGGCGGAGGAACACTGAAGCTTTCTTT.

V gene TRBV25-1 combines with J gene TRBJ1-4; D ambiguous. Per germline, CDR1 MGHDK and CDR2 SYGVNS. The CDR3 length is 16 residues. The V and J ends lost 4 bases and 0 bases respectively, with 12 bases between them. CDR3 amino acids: CASSALDRSTNEKLFF. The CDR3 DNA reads TGTGCCAGCAGTGCCCTGGACCGCTCAACTAATGAAAAACTGTTTTTT.

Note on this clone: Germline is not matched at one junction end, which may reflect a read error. The CDR3 sequence: CASSLVSGSNEQFF. CDR3 nucleotide sequence: TGTGCTAGCAGCTTAGTTTCCGGGTCCAATGAGCAGTTCTTC. V usage is TRBV7-7 and J usage is TRBJ2-1; D gene uncertain. The CDR3 runs 14 residues. Per the germline V gene, CDR1 is SSHAT and CDR2 is FNYEAQ (reference sequence).

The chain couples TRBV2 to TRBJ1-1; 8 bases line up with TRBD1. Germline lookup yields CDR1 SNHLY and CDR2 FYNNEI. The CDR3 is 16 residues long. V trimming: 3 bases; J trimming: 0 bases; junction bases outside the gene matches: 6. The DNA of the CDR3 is TGTGCCAGCAGTGAGTGGGCAGGGGGCGTGAACACTGAAGCTTTCTTT. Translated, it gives CASSEWAGGVNTEAFF.

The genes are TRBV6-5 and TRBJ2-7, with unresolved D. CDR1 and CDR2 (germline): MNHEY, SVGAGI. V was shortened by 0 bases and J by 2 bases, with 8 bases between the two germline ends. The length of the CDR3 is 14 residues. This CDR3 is CASSYSDGAYEQYF. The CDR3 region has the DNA TGTGCCAGCAGTTACTCGGACGGTGCCTACGAGCAGTACTTC.

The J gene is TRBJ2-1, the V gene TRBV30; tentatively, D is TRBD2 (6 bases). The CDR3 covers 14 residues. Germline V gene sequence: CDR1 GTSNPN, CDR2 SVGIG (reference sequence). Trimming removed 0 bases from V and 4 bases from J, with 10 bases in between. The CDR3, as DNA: TGTGCCTGGAGTGTACAGGCGGGATACAATGAGCAGTTCTTC. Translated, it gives CAWSVQAGYNEQFF.

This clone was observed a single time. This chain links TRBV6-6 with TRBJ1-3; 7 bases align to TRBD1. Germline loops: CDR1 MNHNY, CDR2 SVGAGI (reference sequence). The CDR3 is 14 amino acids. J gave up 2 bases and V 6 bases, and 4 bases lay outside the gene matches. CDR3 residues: CASREGTAGNTIYF. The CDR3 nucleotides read TGTGCCAGCAGGGAGGGGACAGCTGGAAACACCATATATTTT.

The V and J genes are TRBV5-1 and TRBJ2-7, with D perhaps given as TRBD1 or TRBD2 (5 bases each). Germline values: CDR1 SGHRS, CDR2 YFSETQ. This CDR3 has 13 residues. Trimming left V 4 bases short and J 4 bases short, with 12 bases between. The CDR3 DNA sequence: TGCGCCAGCAGCCCTGGGACCTTATACGAGCAGTACTTC. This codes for CASSPGTLYEQYF.

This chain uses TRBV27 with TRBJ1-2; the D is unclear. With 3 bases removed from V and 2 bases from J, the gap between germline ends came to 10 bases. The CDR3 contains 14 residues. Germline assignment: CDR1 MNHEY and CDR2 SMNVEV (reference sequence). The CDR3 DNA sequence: TGTGCCAGCAGTTTCACCCCTTTAAACTATGGCTACACCTTC. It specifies CASSFTPLNYGYTF.

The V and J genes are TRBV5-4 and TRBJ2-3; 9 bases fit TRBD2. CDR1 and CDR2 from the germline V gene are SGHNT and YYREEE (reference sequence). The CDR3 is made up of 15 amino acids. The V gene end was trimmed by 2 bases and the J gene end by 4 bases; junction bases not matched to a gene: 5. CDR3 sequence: CASSFTAGGSDTQYF. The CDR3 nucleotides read TGTGCCAGCAGCTTCACAGCGGGAGGATCAGATACGCAGTATTTT.

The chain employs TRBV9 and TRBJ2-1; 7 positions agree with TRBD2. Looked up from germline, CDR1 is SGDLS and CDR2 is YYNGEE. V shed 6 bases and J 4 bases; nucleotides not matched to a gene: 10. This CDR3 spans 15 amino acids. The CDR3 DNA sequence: TGTGCCAGCAAGCCGGGAGGTTTAGAGTACAATGAGCAGTTCTTC. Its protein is CASKPGGLEYNEQFF.

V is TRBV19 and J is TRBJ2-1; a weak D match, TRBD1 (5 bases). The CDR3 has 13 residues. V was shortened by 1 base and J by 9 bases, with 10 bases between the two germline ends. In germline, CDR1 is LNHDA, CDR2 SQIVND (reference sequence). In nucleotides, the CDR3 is TGTGCCAGTAGTATAGGTGACAGAGCTGAGCAGTTCTTC. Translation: CASSIGDRAEQFF.

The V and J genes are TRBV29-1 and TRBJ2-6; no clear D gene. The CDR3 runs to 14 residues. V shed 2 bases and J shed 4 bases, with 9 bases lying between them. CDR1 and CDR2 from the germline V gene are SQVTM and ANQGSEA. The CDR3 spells CSVEFQSGANVLTF. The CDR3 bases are TGCAGCGTTGAATTTCAGTCCGGGGCCAACGTCCTGACTTTC.

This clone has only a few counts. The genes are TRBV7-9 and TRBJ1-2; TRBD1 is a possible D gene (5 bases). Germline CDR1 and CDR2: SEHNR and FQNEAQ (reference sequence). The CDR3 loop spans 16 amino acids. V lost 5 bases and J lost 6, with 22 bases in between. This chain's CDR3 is CASSHDGGALMDGYTF. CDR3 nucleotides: TGTGCCAGCAGCCACGATGGCGGGGCCCTAATGGATGGCTACACCTTC.

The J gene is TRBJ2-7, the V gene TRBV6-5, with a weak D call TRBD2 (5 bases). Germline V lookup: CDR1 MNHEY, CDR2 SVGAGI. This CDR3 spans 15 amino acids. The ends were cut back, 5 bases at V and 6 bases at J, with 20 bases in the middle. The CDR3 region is CASSGRALTSREQYF. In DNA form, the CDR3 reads TGTGCCAGCAGTGGGCGGGCCCTTACATCTCGCGAGCAGTACTTC.

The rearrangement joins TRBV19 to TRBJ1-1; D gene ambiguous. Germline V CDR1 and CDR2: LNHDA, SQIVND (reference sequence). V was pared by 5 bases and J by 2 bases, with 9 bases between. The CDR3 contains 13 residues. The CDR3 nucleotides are TGTGCCAGTAGTGAGAGGCCCAACACTGAAGCTTTCTTT. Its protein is CASSERPNTEAFF.

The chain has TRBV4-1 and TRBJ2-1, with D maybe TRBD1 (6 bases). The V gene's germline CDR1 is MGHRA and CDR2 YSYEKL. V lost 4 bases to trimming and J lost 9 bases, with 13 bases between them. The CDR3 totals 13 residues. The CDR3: CASSLRGGSEQFF. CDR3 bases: TGCGCCAGCAGCCTCAGAGGGGGAAGTGAGCAGTTCTTC.

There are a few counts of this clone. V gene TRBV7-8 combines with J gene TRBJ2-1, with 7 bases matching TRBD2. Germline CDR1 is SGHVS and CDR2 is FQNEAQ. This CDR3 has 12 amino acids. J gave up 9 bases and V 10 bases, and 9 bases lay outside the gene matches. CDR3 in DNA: TGTGCCACGGCCGGACTAGTCAGTGAGCAGTTCTTC. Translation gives CATAGLVSEQFF.

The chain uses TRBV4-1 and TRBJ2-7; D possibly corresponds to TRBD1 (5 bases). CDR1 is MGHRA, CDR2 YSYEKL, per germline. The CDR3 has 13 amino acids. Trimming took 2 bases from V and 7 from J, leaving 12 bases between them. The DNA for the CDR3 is TGCGCCAGCAGCCAATTCCAGGGTTTAGAGCAGTACTTC. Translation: CASSQFQGLEQYF.

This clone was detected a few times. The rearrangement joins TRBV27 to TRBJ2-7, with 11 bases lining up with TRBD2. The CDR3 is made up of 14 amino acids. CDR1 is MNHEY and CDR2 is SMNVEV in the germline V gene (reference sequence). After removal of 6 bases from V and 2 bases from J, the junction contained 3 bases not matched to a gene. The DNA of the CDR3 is TGTGCCAGCAGCGCACTAGCGGGAGCCTACGAGCAGTACTTC. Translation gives CASSALAGAYEQYF.

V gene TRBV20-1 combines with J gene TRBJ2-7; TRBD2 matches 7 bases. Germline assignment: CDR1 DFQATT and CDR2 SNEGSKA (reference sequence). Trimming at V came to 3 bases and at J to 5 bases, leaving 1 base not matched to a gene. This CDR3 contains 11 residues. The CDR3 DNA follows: TGCAGTGCTAGCGGGAGGCACGAGCAGTACTTC. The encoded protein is CSASGRHEQYF.

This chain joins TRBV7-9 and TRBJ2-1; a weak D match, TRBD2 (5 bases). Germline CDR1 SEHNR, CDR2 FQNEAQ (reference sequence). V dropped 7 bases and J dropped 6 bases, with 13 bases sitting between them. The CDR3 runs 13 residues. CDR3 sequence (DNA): TGTGCCAGCACCGCGGGCCCATCCAATGAGCAGTTCTTC. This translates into CASTAGPSNEQFF.

Here the CDR3 reads CASRSRGNYGYTF. DNA for the CDR3: TGTGCCAGCAGATCCAGGGGTAACTATGGCTACACCTTC. This rearrangement joins TRBV28 to TRBJ1-2; maybe TRBD1 (6 bases). Trimming took 6 bases from V and 1 from J, leaving 9 bases between them. This CDR3 contains 13 residues. CDR1 is MDHEN, CDR2 SYDVKM, per germline.

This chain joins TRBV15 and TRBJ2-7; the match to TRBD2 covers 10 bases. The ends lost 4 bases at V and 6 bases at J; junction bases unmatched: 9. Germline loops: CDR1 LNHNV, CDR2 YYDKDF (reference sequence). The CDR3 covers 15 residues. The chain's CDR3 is CATSIGLAGEAEQYF. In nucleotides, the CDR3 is TGTGCCACCAGCATCGGCCTAGCGGGAGAGGCCGAGCAGTACTTC.

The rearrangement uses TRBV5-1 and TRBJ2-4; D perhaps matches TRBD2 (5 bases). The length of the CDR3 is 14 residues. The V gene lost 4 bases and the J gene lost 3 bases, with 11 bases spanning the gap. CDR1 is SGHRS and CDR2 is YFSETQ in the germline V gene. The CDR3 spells CASSPGLDKNIQYF. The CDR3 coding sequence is TGCGCCAGCAGCCCTGGACTGGACAAAAACATTCAGTACTTC.

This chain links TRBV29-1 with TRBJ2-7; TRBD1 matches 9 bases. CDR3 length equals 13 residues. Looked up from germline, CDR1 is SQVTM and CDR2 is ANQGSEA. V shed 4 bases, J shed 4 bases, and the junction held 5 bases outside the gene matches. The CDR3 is CSVGTGEGYEQYF. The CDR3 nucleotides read TGCAGCGTTGGGACAGGGGAGGGGTACGAGCAGTACTTC.

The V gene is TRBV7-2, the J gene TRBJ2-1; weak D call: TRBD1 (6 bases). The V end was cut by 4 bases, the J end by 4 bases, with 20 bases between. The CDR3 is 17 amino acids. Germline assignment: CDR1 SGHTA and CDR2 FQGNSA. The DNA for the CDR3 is TGTGCCAGCAGCTGGGGGTCCGGGACACGTCAATACAATGAGCAGTTCTTC. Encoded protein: CASSWGSGTRQYNEQFF.

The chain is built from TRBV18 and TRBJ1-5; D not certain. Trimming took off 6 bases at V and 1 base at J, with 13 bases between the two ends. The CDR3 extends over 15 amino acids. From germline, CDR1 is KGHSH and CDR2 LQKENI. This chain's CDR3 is CASSLNTGSNQPQHF. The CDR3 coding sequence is TGTGCCAGCTCCCTGAATACGGGCAGCAATCAGCCCCAGCATTTT.